A single sample is the source of the 16 T cell receptor beta chains below, sequenced in a study of cytomegalovirus exposure and HLA in healthy donors. It was with 60 Vbeta and 13 Jbeta primers that the PCR ran. TCRdb keeps only in-frame clones here, not all; method: immunoSEQ multiplex PCR. The sample consists of 85,000 to 100,000 clones, around 80% of them appearing once. The specimen sequenced was PBMCs. These receptors all stem from a male donor in good health and CMV-seropositive.

V usage is TRBV30 and J usage is TRBJ1-5; D ambiguous. The germline V gene has CDR1 GTSNPN and CDR2 SVGIG (reference sequence). V dropped 0 bases and J dropped 1 base, with 10 bases sitting between them. The CDR3 has 15 amino acids. The CDR3 DNA reads as TGTGCCTGGAGTGTGCGGGGAGGGAGCAATCAGCCCCAGCATTTT. Protein: CAWSVRGGSNQPQHF.

The J gene is TRBJ1-5, the V gene TRBV18, with TRBD1 identical over 8 bases. The CDR3 has 15 residues. The V and J ends lost 3 bases and 3 bases, in that order; junction bases with no gene match: 4. The germline gives CDR1 KGHSH, CDR2 LQKENI. The CDR3 region has the DNA TGTGCCAGCTCACCCGGGACAGGCATCAATCAGCCCCAGCATTTT. Its protein is CASSPGTGINQPQHF.

The rearrangement uses TRBV30 and TRBJ1-3, with D uncertain. Per the germline V gene, CDR1 is GTSNPN and CDR2 is SVGIG (reference sequence). This CDR3 is 13 amino acids long. The V and J ends lost 2 bases and 4 bases respectively, with 9 bases between them. Here the CDR3 reads CAWSSGSGNTIYF. CDR3 DNA: TGTGCCTGGAGTTCGGGGTCCGGAAACACCATATATTTT.

The chain carries TRBV5-1 and TRBJ1-5, with D possibly matching TRBD1 (5 bases). CDR3 length equals 16 residues. With 0 bases removed from V and 4 bases from J, the gap between germline ends came to 14 bases. From germline, CDR1 is SGHRS and CDR2 YFSETQ. Here the CDR3 reads CASSLAGEGLNQPQHF. The CDR3 DNA is TGCGCCAGCAGCTTGGCGGGAGAGGGACTAAATCAGCCCCAGCATTTT.

The V call is TRBV6-5, the J call TRBJ1-1; weak D call: TRBD1 (6 bases). Per germline, CDR1 MNHEY and CDR2 SVGAGI. CDR3 length: 13 residues. Trimming took 6 bases from V and 6 from J, leaving 14 bases between them. The CDR3 spells CASSRRQASEAFF. Written as DNA, the CDR3 is TGTGCCAGCAGCCGTAGACAGGCGTCTGAAGCTTTCTTT.

This sequence joins TRBV11-2 and TRBJ1-2, with 7 bases fitting TRBD1. Germline V gives CDR1 SGHAT, CDR2 FQNNGV. This CDR3 contains 15 residues. The ends lost 0 bases at V and 4 bases at J; junction bases unmatched: 5. The CDR3 region has the DNA TGTGCCAGCAGCTTAGATGTGGGACAGTCCTATGGCTACACCTTC. Protein product: CASSLDVGQSYGYTF.

This clone was picked up one time. The V and J genes are TRBV30 and TRBJ2-2; D may be TRBD2 (6 bases). The germline CDR1 and CDR2 sequences are GTSNPN and SVGIG (reference sequence). Trimming left V 6 bases short and J 1 base short, with 12 bases between. CDR3 length equals 14 residues. This CDR3 is CACNRELNTGELFF. CDR3 coding DNA: TGTGCCTGCAACCGGGAGTTGAACACCGGGGAGCTGTTTTTT.

The chain is built from TRBV11-3 and TRBJ2-7; 9 bases align to TRBD1. The CDR3 sequence is 13 residues long. In germline, CDR1 is SGHNT, CDR2 YENEEA. J lost 3 bases, V lost 5 bases, and 2 bases had no gene match. In nucleotides, the CDR3 is TGTGCCAGCAGCACGGGACAGGGCTACGAGCAGTACTTC. Amino acid sequence: CASSTGQGYEQYF.

The rearrangement links TRBV5-6 to TRBJ1-2, with TRBD1 identical over 11 bases. With 4 bases clipped from V and 1 base from J, the junction kept 6 bases outside the gene matches. From germline, CDR1 is SGHDT and CDR2 YYEEEE. This CDR3 contains 16 residues. In DNA form, the CDR3 reads TGTGCCAGCAGCAAGCGGGACAGGGGGAATAACTATGGCTACACCTTC. This encodes CASSKRDRGNNYGYTF.

The chain combines TRBV4-3 with TRBJ1-1; D perhaps matches TRBD1 (6 bases). Trimming took 1 base from V and 10 from J, leaving 28 bases between them. The CDR3 length is 18 residues. Germline V gives CDR1 LGHNA, CDR2 YSLEER. The CDR3 sequence is CASSQVTGQTTGLWGAFF. CDR3 DNA: TGCGCCAGCAGCCAAGTAACAGGGCAGACTACAGGTCTTTGGGGAGCTTTCTTT.

This chain uses TRBV5-1 with TRBJ1-2, with D maybe TRBD1 (6 bases). The V end was cut by 2 bases, the J end by 6 bases, with 14 bases between. The CDR3 totals 14 residues. From germline, CDR1 is SGHRS and CDR2 YFSETQ. This CDR3 is CASSFAGQKNGYTF. DNA of the CDR3: TGCGCCAGCAGCTTCGCCGGACAGAAAAATGGCTACACCTTC.

The chain is built from TRBV7-2 and TRBJ1-2; perhaps TRBD1 as D (6 bases). CDR3 length: 14 amino acids. The V end lost 1 base, the J end lost 4 bases, and 10 bases lay between the germline ends. Germline V gives CDR1 SGHTA, CDR2 FQGNSA. The CDR3 DNA sequence: TGTGCCAGCAGCTTAGGAGGACAGCTCTATGGCTACACCTTC. Its translation is CASSLGGQLYGYTF. The full variable domain, with the rest looked up from reference TRBV7-2 and TRBJ1-2, is GAGVSQSPSNKVTEKGKDVELRCDPISGHTALYWYRQSLGQGLEFLIYFQGNSAPDKSGLPSDRFSAERTGGSVSTLTIQRTQQEDSAVYLCASSLGGQLYGYTFGSGTRLTVV.

This clone was observed a single time. This chain joins TRBV30 and TRBJ2-5, with 8 bases aligning to TRBD1. The CDR3 runs to 14 residues. Trimming took 5 bases from V and 5 from J; bases not matched to a gene: 10. Looked up from germline, CDR1 is GTSNPN and CDR2 is SVGIG (reference sequence). Here the CDR3 reads CAWDEITGGETQYF. CDR3 sequence (DNA): TGTGCCTGGGATGAGATAACAGGGGGGGAGACCCAGTACTTC.

The chain couples TRBV27 to TRBJ2-7; TRBD1 matches at 7 bases. Germline V gene sequence: CDR1 MNHEY, CDR2 SMNVEV (reference sequence). V was clipped by 0 bases and J by 4 bases; unmatched bases: 6. The CDR3 is made up of 15 amino acids. The CDR3 DNA is TGTGCCAGCAGTTTATCGACAGGGTGGGTGTACGAGCAGTACTTC. It translates to CASSLSTGWVYEQYF.

The chain employs TRBV6-5 and TRBJ1-2, with TRBD1 matching over 7 bases. Trimming removed 11 bases from V and 3 bases from J; junction bases left unmatched: 9. In germline, CDR1 is MNHEY, CDR2 SVGAGI. The CDR3 loop spans 13 amino acids. CDR3 in DNA: TGTGCCGGCCTGGACAGGCCCCACTATGGCTACACCTTC. As protein: CAGLDRPHYGYTF.

The chain uses TRBV10-3 and TRBJ2-7, with 7 nucleotides matching TRBD1. The CDR3 extends over 14 amino acids. The J segment lost 0 bases and the V segment lost 5 bases, leaving 4 bases of the junction unmatched. Germline CDR1 is ENHRY and CDR2 is SYGVKD. CDR3 bases: TGTGCCATCAGTCGGACAGGCATCTCCTACGAGCAGTACTTC. As protein: CAISRTGISYEQYF.